This entry features one T cell receptor (beta chain) sequence. The antigen is not known. The entry originates in a study of blood T cells in healthy people across ages. CDR1 KGHSY and CDR2 FQNENV come from the germline V gene. The CDR3 covers 16 residues. Regarding the study as a whole: TCR beta diversity was tightly associated with the proportion of naive T cells.

A sample-barcoded 5' primer and a J-beta primer mix were used in a second PCR of roughly 6 to 11 cycles. TCRdb re-called the 5' RACE reads with MiXCR, one entry per CDR3 protein. Here the sample spans about 780,000 distinct CDR3 sequences, 55% to 65% being singletons. Sequencing used blood. V is TRBV16 and J is TRBJ2-1; the D gene is possibly TRBD1 (5 bases). The J call is uncertain, as TRBJ2-7 better fits the DNA end. The TCR was taken from a man aged 25-40 years in good health. The CDR3 DNA sequence: TGTGCCAGCAGCCAATTAGGCTGGGGCTCCTACAATGAGCAGTACTTC. Translation: CASSQLGWGSYNEQYF.